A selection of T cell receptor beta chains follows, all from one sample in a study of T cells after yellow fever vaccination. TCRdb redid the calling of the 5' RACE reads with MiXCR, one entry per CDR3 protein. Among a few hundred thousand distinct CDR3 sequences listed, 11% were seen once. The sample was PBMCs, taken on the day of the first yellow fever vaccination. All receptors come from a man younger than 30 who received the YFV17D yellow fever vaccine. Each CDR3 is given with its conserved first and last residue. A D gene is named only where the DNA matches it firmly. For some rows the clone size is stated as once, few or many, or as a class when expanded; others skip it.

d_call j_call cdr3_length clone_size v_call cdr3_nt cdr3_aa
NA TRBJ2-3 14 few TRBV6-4 TGTGCCAGCAGTTTGGATTGGACTACAGATACGCAGTATTTT CASSLDWTTDTQYF
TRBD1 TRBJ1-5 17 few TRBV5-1 TGCGCCAGCAGCCCCACCGTTACGGACAGGGGGGATCAGCCCCAGCATTTT CASSPTVTDRGDQPQHF
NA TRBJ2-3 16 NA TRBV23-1 TGCGCCAGCAGTCAAGCCCCTAGGGGGGACCGTGGTACGCAGTATTTT CASSQAPRGDRGTQYF
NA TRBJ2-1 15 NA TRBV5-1 TGCGCCAGCAGCTTGCTAGCGTCGAGGGTCAATGAGCAGTTCTTC CASSLLASRVNEQFF
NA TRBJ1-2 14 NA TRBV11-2 TGTGCCAGCAGCTTAGATGGGGGAGTCGGGGGCTACACCTTC CASSLDGGVGGYTF
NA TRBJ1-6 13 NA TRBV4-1 TGCGCCAGCAGCCAGATCCTCATTGGACCCCTCCACTTT CASSQILIGPLHF
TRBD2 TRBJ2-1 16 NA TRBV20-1 TGCAGTGCTGGATCCCTAGCGGGGGGAACCTACAATGAGCAGTTCTTC CSAGSLAGGTYNEQFF
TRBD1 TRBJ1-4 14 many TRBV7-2 TGTGCCAGCAGCGCAGGGGGCCATAATGAAAAACTGTTTTTT CASSAGGHNEKLFF
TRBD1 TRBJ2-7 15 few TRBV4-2 TGTGCCAGCAGCCAAGGCTCGGGACAGGGGAACGAGCAGTACTTC CASSQGSGQGNEQYF
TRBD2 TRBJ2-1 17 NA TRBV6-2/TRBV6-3 TGTGCCAGCACCTCCACTACTTGGCGGGGGGGCAGCAATGAGCAGTTCTTC CASTSTTWRGGSNEQFF
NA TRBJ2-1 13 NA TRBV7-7 TGTGCCAGCAGCTCCTTGGACACGAATGAGCAGTTCTTC CASSSLDTNEQFF
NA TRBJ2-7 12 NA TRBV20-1 TGCAGTGCTAGCGGGATTTCCTACGAGCAGTACTTC CSASGISYEQYF
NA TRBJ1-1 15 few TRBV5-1 TGCGCCAGCAGCTTGGCCCAGGGGACGGGCACTGAAGCTTTCTTT CASSLAQGTGTEAFF
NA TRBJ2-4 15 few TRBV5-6 TGTGCCAGCAGGCGTCGGGGAAATGCCAAAAACATTCAGTACTTC CASRRRGNAKNIQYF
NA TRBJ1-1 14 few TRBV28 TGTGCCAGTATAGTTTCCCCCAGGAACACTGAAGCTTTCTTT CASIVSPRNTEAFF
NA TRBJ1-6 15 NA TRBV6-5 TGTGCCAGCAGTTATCCCCGGGACACCTATTCACCCCTCCACTTT CASSYPRDTYSPLHF
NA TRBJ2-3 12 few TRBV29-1 TGCAGCGCCGGACAGAGCACAGATACGCAGTATTTT CSAGQSTDTQYF
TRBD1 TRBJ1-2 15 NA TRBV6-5 TGTGCCAGCAGTTACTCGACGGGGGACAGGGGTGGCTACACCTTC CASSYSTGDRGGYTF
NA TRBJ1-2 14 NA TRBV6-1 TGTGCCAGCAGAGTCTCAGGGGCCGCGGGAGGCTACACCTTC CASRVSGAAGGYTF
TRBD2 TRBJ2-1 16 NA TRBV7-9 TGTGCCAGCAGGTCGTCCCCTTCTAGCGGGGGGGCTAAGCAGTTCTTC CASRSSPSSGGAKQFF
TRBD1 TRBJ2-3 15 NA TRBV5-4 TGTGCCAGCAGAGTGGGACAGGGGTGGGCAGATACGCAGTATTTT CASRVGQGWADTQYF
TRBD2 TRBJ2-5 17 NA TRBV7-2 TGTGCCAGCAGCTTAATATATGGTGGGGGGGTGGGAGAGACCCAGTACTTC CASSLIYGGGVGETQYF
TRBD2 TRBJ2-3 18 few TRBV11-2 TGTGCCAGCTTTGGTGGGACTAGCGGGGCCTCGTCGCCAGATACGCAGTATTTT CASFGGTSGASSPDTQYF
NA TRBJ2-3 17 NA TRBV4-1 TGCGCCAGCAGCCAAAGGTCGGGGGCGTTAGGAACAGATACGCAGTATTTT CASSQRSGALGTDTQYF
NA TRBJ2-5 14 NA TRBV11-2 TGTGCCAGCAGCTTAGAGGTGGATGGGGAGACCCAGTACTTC CASSLEVDGETQYF
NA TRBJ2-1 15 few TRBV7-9 TGTGCCAGCAGCTTAGAGGAGGAAGCCTACAATGAGCAGTTCTTC CASSLEEEAYNEQFF
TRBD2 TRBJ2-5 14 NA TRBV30 TGTGCCTGGAGACAACCGGGAGGGGCAGAGACCCAGTACTTC CAWRQPGGAETQYF
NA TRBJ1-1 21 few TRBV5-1 TGCGCCAGCAGCTTGGAGGAGTTTCGTGAACAGGGTAGTAGGCAAAGGGCTGAAGCTTTCTTT CASSLEEFREQGSRQRAEAFF
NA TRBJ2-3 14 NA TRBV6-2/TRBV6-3 TGTGCCAGCAGTCAAGGGACTCGCACAGATACGCAGTATTTT CASSQGTRTDTQYF
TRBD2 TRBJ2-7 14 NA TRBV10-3 TGTGCCATCAGTGTGAGTCTAGCGGGATACGAGCAGTACTTC CAISVSLAGYEQYF
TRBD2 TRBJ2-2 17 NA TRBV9 TGTGCCAGCAGCGGAATAGCGGGGGGGGAGAACACCGGGGAGCTGTTTTTT CASSGIAGGENTGELFF
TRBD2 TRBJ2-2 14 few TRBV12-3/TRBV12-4 TGTGCCAGCAGTTTCGTAGCGGGCACCGGGGAGCTGTTTTTT CASSFVAGTGELFF
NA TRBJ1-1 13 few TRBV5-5 TGTGCCAGCAGCTTCCCGGGCGCGGCTGAAGCTTTCTTT CASSFPGAAEAFF
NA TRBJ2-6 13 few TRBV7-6 TGTGCCAGCTCGGTTTCTGGGGCCAACGTCCTGACTTTC CASSVSGANVLTF
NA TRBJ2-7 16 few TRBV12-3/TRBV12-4 TGTGCCAGCAGTCCTACAGTACTCAGTACCATCCACGAGCAGTACTTC CASSPTVLSTIHEQYF
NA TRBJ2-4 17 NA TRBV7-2 TGTGCCAGCAGCTTAAGTAGTGGACTCGAAGCCAAAAACATTCAGTACTTC CASSLSSGLEAKNIQYF
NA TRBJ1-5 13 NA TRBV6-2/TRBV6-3 TGTGCCAGCAGCCGCGACAGGAGTCAGCCCCAGCATTTT CASSRDRSQPQHF